Following are 22 T cell receptor beta chains from one sample sequenced in a study of T cell responses to AZD1222 COVID-19 vaccine. The repertoire was sequenced with immunoSEQ multiplex PCR; TCRdb's copy has only in-frame clones and lacks some. The sample has 150,000 to 200,000 clones; approximately 91% are singletons. The sample here was peripheral blood, taken on day 0 of AZD1222 vaccination. Receptors originate from an adult in good health.

V usage is TRBV19 and J usage is TRBJ2-3; D unresolved. The CDR3 is made up of 13 amino acids. Germline-derived CDR1 and CDR2 are LNHDA and SQIVND (reference sequence). V lost 7 bases and J 6 bases, leaving 14 bases between the germline ends. The CDR3 loop is CASTPSHGDTQYF. CDR3 in DNA: TGTGCCAGTACCCCCTCCCATGGGGATACGCAGTATTTT.

This chain joins TRBV4-2 and TRBJ1-2; the match to TRBD1 covers 9 bases. The junction had 14 bases not matched to a gene; V was cut back by 4 bases and J by 2 bases. Per germline, CDR1 LGHNA and CDR2 YNFKEQ. The CDR3 sequence is 18 residues long. CDR3 amino acids: CASSRPAGGTGGNYGYTF. CDR3 in DNA: TGTGCCAGCAGCCGACCCGCAGGCGGCACAGGGGGCAACTATGGCTACACCTTC.

The table lists this clone with a count of one. V usage is TRBV11-3 and J usage is TRBJ2-7; D gene ambiguous. This CDR3 is 12 amino acids long. Trimming pared 5 bases from V and 0 bases from J, leaving 5 bases between. CDR1 is SGHNT, CDR2 YENEEA, per germline. The CDR3 DNA reads TGTGCCAGCAGCGGAAACTCCTACGAGCAGTACTTC. Amino acid sequence: CASSGNSYEQYF.

The chain has TRBV6-4 and TRBJ1-1; no clear D gene. CDR3 length: 15 residues. The germline gives CDR1 MRHNA, CDR2 SNTAGT. V gave up 6 bases and J gave up 2 bases, with 16 bases separating them. CDR3 bases: TGTGCCAGCAGGGCCCGAAACATGGGTAACACTGAAGCTTTCTTT. Translating gives CASRARNMGNTEAFF.

The CDR3 bases are TGTGCCAGTAGTAGCACCGGGACTAGCGAGAAACCCTCCTCCTACAATGAGCAGTTCTTC. Its translation is CASSSTGTSEKPSSYNEQFF. This sequence joins TRBV19 and TRBJ2-1; 10 nucleotides match TRBD2. The germline CDR1 and CDR2 sequences are LNHDA and SQIVND (reference sequence). This CDR3 spans 20 amino acids. With 4 bases clipped from V and 0 bases from J, the junction kept 15 bases outside the gene matches.

This clone has only one observation. V is TRBV11-2 and J is TRBJ2-1; TRBD2 agrees at 10 bases. The germline CDR1 and CDR2 sequences are SGHAT and FQNNGV. V was clipped by 5 bases and J by 5 bases; unmatched bases: 6. There are 15 residues in the CDR3. CDR3 region: CASSLELAGDNEQFF. The CDR3 DNA sequence: TGTGCCAGCAGCCTTGAGCTAGCGGGAGACAATGAGCAGTTCTTC.

The CDR3 DNA sequence: TGTGCCAGCAGCCGCCTGATAGGGGCCGATACGCAGTATTTT. Translating gives CASSRLIGADTQYF. The chain couples TRBV7-8 to TRBJ2-3; perhaps TRBD1 as D (5 bases). V lost 5 bases and J lost 6, with 15 bases in between. The CDR3 length is 14 residues. Germline CDR1 reads SGHVS; CDR2 reads FQNEAQ.

The chain couples TRBV10-1 to TRBJ1-4, with D possibly TRBD1 on 6 matching bases. In germline, CDR1 is WNHNN, CDR2 SYGVQD (reference sequence). Trimming left V 2 bases short and J 3 bases short, with 22 bases between. This CDR3 comprises 19 residues. The CDR3 sequence is CASSEGLNRELVANEKLFF. DNA of the CDR3: TGCGCCAGCAGTGAGGGTTTGAACAGGGAGTTAGTCGCTAATGAAAAACTGTTTTTT.

In its sample, this clone was seen once. The CDR3 region has the DNA TGTGCCAGCAGCCAGCGGGGGCTCTCCACCTACGAGCAGTACTTC. Its protein is CASSQRGLSTYEQYF. The rearrangement uses TRBV3-1 (or the pseudogene TRBV3-2) and TRBJ2-7; TRBD2 is a possible D gene (7 bases). There are 15 residues in the CDR3. V lost 3 bases and J lost 2, with 14 bases in between. Germline V gene data show CDR1 as LGHDT and CDR2 as YNNKEL (reference sequence).

This clone was seen just once. V is TRBV5-4 and J is TRBJ1-1; D remains ambiguous. The V gene's germline CDR1 is SGHNT and CDR2 YYREEE (reference sequence). The CDR3 consists of 14 residues. Between the trimmed V and J ends, which lost 2 bases and 2 bases, there was a span of 10 bases. CDR3 coding DNA: TGTGCCAGCAGCTTCTCCGGATCAAACACTGAAGCTTTCTTT. It specifies CASSFSGSNTEAFF.

The chain uses TRBV25-1 and TRBJ2-2, with unresolved D. Germline V gene data show CDR1 as MGHDK and CDR2 as SYGVNS. CDR3 length: 14 residues. V shed 6 bases and J shed 6 bases, with 14 bases lying between them. In nucleotides, the CDR3 is TGTGCCAGCAGGGCGAATTTTGGGGCCGGGGAGCTGTTTTTT. It encodes CASRANFGAGELFF.

The V gene is TRBV5-4, the J gene TRBJ2-1; TRBD1 is a possible D gene (6 bases). The V gene's germline CDR1 is SGHNT and CDR2 YYREEE (reference sequence). The CDR3 extends over 16 amino acids. Trimming took off 0 bases at V and 8 bases at J, with 18 bases between the two ends. Here the CDR3 reads CASSLGWQGRRDEQFF. The CDR3 DNA sequence: TGTGCCAGCAGCTTGGGGTGGCAGGGGCGCCGGGATGAGCAGTTCTTC.

The chain recombines TRBV7-3 with TRBJ1-6; D remains unclear. The V end lost 5 bases, the J end lost 11 bases, and 13 bases lay between the germline ends. CDR1 SGHTA and CDR2 FQGTGA come from the germline V gene. There are 13 residues in the CDR3. As DNA, the CDR3 is TGTGCCAGCAGCCCCGGATACAAGACACCCCTCCACTTT. Translated: CASSPGYKTPLHF.

The rearrangement uses TRBV28 and TRBJ1-5; D is unclear. The germline V and J ends were trimmed by 2 bases and 1 base, with 6 bases remaining between them. CDR1 is MDHEN, CDR2 SYDVKM, per germline. The CDR3 sequence is 14 residues long. CDR3 in amino acids: CASSLIPSNQPQHF. The CDR3 DNA reads TGTGCCAGCAGTTTAATCCCAAGCAATCAGCCCCAGCATTTT. The whole variable domain, filled in from reference TRBV28 and TRBJ1-5, reads DVKVTQSSRYLVKRTGEKVFLECVQDMDHENMFWYRQDPGLGLRLIYFSYDVKMKEKGDIPEGYSVSREKKERFSLILESASTNQTSMYLCASSLIPSNQPQHFGDGTRLSIL.

This clone has a single count. J is TRBJ2-2 and V is TRBV5-1; D might be TRBD1 (6 bases). Germline-derived CDR1 and CDR2 are SGHRS and YFSETQ. The CDR3 is made up of 16 amino acids. Trimming shortened V by 0 bases and J by 4 bases, and 13 bases separated the two germline ends. The CDR3 coding sequence is TGCGCCAGCAGCTTGGCCTCGGGACAACCCACCGGGGAGCTGTTTTTT. It translates to CASSLASGQPTGELFF.

This clone was detected a few times. CDR3 protein: CASSLSRNTIYF. The CDR3 region has the DNA TGTGCCAGCAGCTTAAGTAGGAACACCATATATTTT. J is TRBJ1-3 and V is TRBV11-2; D is unresolved. The CDR3 is 12 amino acids. Germline loops: CDR1 SGHAT, CDR2 FQNNGV. Trimming stripped 2 bases from V and 7 bases from J, with 6 bases between.

This chain uses TRBV5-4 with TRBJ1-4; the D gene is possibly TRBD1 (6 bases). The V end lost 0 bases, the J end lost 4 bases, and 10 bases lay between the germline ends. This CDR3 is built from 15 residues. The V gene's germline CDR1 is SGHNT and CDR2 YYREEE (reference sequence). CDR3: CASSLEGGFNEKLFF. In DNA form, the CDR3 reads TGTGCCAGCAGCTTGGAAGGGGGGTTTAATGAAAAACTGTTTTTT.

The gene calls are TRBV7-7 and TRBJ2-1; D is perhaps TRBD2 (6 bases). Per germline, CDR1 SSHAT and CDR2 FNYEAQ (reference sequence). The V gene lost 4 bases and the J gene lost 10 bases, with 14 bases spanning the gap. The CDR3 has 13 amino acids. The CDR3 loop is CASSSKLAGEQFF. As DNA, the CDR3 is TGTGCCAGCAGCTCGAAACTAGCAGGCGAGCAGTTCTTC.

This clone was detected only once. This chain joins TRBV5-1 and TRBJ2-5; D gene ambiguous. This CDR3 comprises 15 residues. V dropped 1 base and J dropped 0 bases, with 10 bases sitting between them. Germline V gene lookup returns CDR1 SGHRS and CDR2 YFSETQ. Written as DNA, the CDR3 is TGCGCCAGCAGCTTGTCAGGACCGTACCAAGAGACCCAGTACTTC. This sequence encodes CASSLSGPYQETQYF.

The chain has TRBV18 and TRBJ1-2, with D uncertain. Trimming left V 2 bases short and J 1 base short, with 8 bases between. Germline V CDR1 and CDR2: KGHSH, LQKENI. This CDR3 is built from 14 residues. The CDR3 nucleotides read TGTGCCAGCTCACCAAGGGAGGGTAACTATGGCTACACCTTC. Translation: CASSPREGNYGYTF.

V usage is TRBV1 and J usage is TRBJ2-2; the DNA was not compared with TRBD2, the D call given in the table. TRBV1 corresponds to a pseudogene. This CDR3 is built from 16 residues. This chain's CDR3 is CTSSQGSGSDTGELFF. In DNA, the CDR3 is TGCACCAGCAGCCAAGGTAGCGGGAGTGACACCGGGGAGCTGTTTTTT.

This sequence joins TRBV6-4 and TRBJ2-2, with TRBD1 as a possible D gene (6 bases). Germline CDR1 reads MRHNA; CDR2 reads SNTAGT. V lost 4 bases, J lost 5 bases, and 11 bases lay in between. This CDR3 region has 14 residues. CDR3 DNA: TGTGCCAGCAGTGCAGGGGAGTATACCGGGGAGCTGTTTTTT. Its translation: CASSAGEYTGELFF.